This T cell receptor (beta chain) stems from a study of T cells in Graves' hyperthyroidism and ophthalmopathy (dated by TCRdb to the late 2010s). For the study in its entirety: Peripheral blood samples were taken at initial diagnosis, before any treatment was given. After sampling, hyperthyroidism patients received methimazole starting at 30 mg daily, and ophthalmopathy patients received high-dose intravenous methylprednisolone. The paper reports TCR Vbeta CDR3 sequencing of approximately 140 peripheral blood samples: approximately 41 ophthalmopathy, fewer than 85 hyperthyroidism and approximately 17 progressor patients. The 100 discovery patients were randomly divided into training and test sets at a 7:3 ratio. In addition, the study compared T-cell repertoires in thyroid tissue and in blood from roughly six Graves' hyperthyroidism patients. TCR V-J signatures able to tell the groups apart were searched for in a discovery cohort of some 97 patients, of whom around 42 had Graves' ophthalmopathy and roughly 58 had stable Graves' hyperthyroidism. Prospective prediction of ophthalmopathy was tested in an independent validation cohort consisting of 18 to 20 hyperthyroidism patients and around 16 patients who later progressed to ophthalmopathy. The paper as a whole reports these results and caveats: No statistical method was used to fix the sample size in advance, and group allocation was not hidden from the investigators. In validation, the model predicted progression to ophthalmopathy a median of approximately 6.3 months before onset, with over 55% sensitivity and 72.22% specificity. In cross-validation, a model built on a 13 V-J signature told ophthalmopathy apart from stable hyperthyroidism with about 90% sensitivity and 81% to 82% specificity, and in testing the same model reached 80%/75%. Most expanded thyroid clonotypes (frequency above 0.001) were also detected in blood, suggesting blood repertoires may reflect thyroid immune responses.

Amplification of TCR beta CDR3 regions was carried out from RNA transcripts. The TCR CDR3 was subjected to a first round of RT-PCR using the HTBI primer set and the Qiagen OneStep RT-PCR kit. A second multiplex PCR round built the libraries, followed by size selection and purification. Paired-end sequencing of the libraries was performed with 100 bp reads on an Illumina HiSeq2000. The paper's data handling went like this. Raw data were processed with SOAPnuke, discarding reads with adapters, uncalled bases, mean Phred below 15, or no exact constant-primer or identifier match. COPE v1.2.5 was used to merge high-quality paired reads, and clonotypes were defined as unique nucleotide sequences. MiTCR v1.1 was used to align clonotypes to the IMGT TRBV, TRBD and TRBJ reference segments. Only V-J combinations with frequency above 0.0001, covering roughly 99% of repertoires, were analysed. The TCS score was defined as F50 (clonal expansion) divided by E x V (chaos), with BLOSUM62-based TCRdist calculated between CDR3 peptides within each V-J. Welch's t-statistics and random forest reduced roughly 500 V-J features to under 15, which were used in a naive Bayes classifier (R e1071). The public reads were quality trimmed at Q25 with fastp and then assembled into clones with MiXCR by TCRdb, keeping productive beta chains. Merged by CDR3 protein, the rows form single entries marked with the most common genes and DNA. These V and J calls derive from TCRdb rather than the authors' analysis. The sample profile shows fewer than 250,000 distinct CDR3 sequences; roughly 15% of them were found once. Together, the top ten hold 25% to 30% of the sample.

Remarks on this clonotype: The target of this receptor is not known. No much larger clone is present one base from it, and per-base qualities are unavailable.

Ophthalmopathy patients had moderately to severely active disease, with a Clinical Activity Score of 3 or more, a NOSPECS grade of 4 or more, and a disease duration of less than 3 months. Any patient with an uncontrolled infection, another autoimmune disease, pregnancy or lactation was excluded. Clinical symptoms, serum thyroxine and TRAb, thyroid ultrasound, and orbital computed tomography formed the basis for the diagnoses. PBMCs were separated from approximately 10 ml of fresh peripheral blood using Ficoll-Paque density gradient centrifugation. Trizol reagent was used to extract total RNA, and RNA quality was then checked on an Agilent 2100 Bioanalyzer. After removal of 5 bases from V and 7 bases from J, the junction retains 10 bases not matched to a gene. The CDR3 measures 14 amino acids from cysteine to phenylalanine. The kept DNA is CDR3 alone, 42 bases in frame from the first base. From a lookup of the germline V gene, CDR1 and CDR2 are SGHRS and YFSETQ.

This sequence was found in a woman younger than 35 with Graves' ophthalmopathy. The sample consisted of blood. The rearranged segments are TRBV5-1 and TRBJ1-1, with 8 bases matching TRBD1. CDR3 region: CASREDRVFNEAFF. In nucleotide form, the sequence is TGCGCCAGCAGAGAGGACAGGGTGTTCAATGAAGCTTTCTTT.